The 5 T cell receptor beta chains given below trace back to one sample, sequenced in a study of blood T cell repertoires in COVID-19. The protocol was immunoSEQ multiplex PCR, while the TCRdb copy is restricted to in-frame clones and leaves out a portion. The data hold roughly 100,000 clones, with about 83% observed a single time. What was sequenced was peripheral blood. The receptors shown here come from a man aged 35-49 years with active or convalescent COVID-19.

This chain uses TRBV3-1 (or the pseudogene TRBV3-2) with TRBJ1-1, with D tentatively TRBD1 (5 bases). CDR1 and CDR2 from the germline V gene are LGHDT and YNNKEL (reference sequence). V was shortened by 5 bases and J by 2 bases, with 9 bases between the two germline ends. The CDR3 totals 13 residues. The CDR3: CASSLGLNTEAFF. The CDR3 coding sequence is TGTGCCAGCAGCTTGGGACTCAACACTGAAGCTTTCTTT.

V is TRBV19 and J is TRBJ1-4; 7 positions match TRBD1. Germline V gene lookup returns CDR1 LNHDA and CDR2 SQIVND (reference sequence). The CDR3 is 15 amino acids. After removal of 5 bases from V and 0 bases from J, the junction contained 3 bases not matched to a gene. The CDR3: CASSPGQATNEKLFF. CDR3 coding DNA: TGTGCCAGTAGTCCCGGACAGGCAACTAATGAAAAACTGTTTTTT. Combining the CDR3 with reference TRBV19 and TRBJ1-4 gives the whole variable domain DGGITQSPKYLFRKEGQNVTLSCEQNLNHDAMYWYRQDPGQGLRLIYYSQIVNDFQKGDIAEGYSVSREKKESFPLTVTSAQKNPTAFYLCASSPGQATNEKLFFGSGTQLSVL.

This chain connects TRBV6-5 to TRBJ1-5, with a possible D match to TRBD1 (6 bases). The CDR3 is 15 amino acids. Germline lookup yields CDR1 MNHEY and CDR2 SVGAGI. V was trimmed by 7 bases and J by 0 bases, leaving 13 bases between them. The CDR3: CASKPTGDSNQPQHF. The CDR3 coding sequence is TGTGCCAGCAAACCGACAGGTGATAGCAATCAGCCCCAGCATTTT.

The V call is TRBV30, the J call TRBJ1-6; the match to TRBD1 covers 10 bases. Germline trimming cut 1 base from V and 9 bases from J; bases unmatched to any gene: 9. The CDR3 runs to 16 residues. Germline assignment: CDR1 GTSNPN and CDR2 SVGIG (reference sequence). CDR3 bases: TGTGCCTGGAGTGGACAGGGGGCCCTGGTTGGTTCACCCCTCCACTTT. Translated: CAWSGQGALVGSPLHF.

The chain links TRBV5-1 to TRBJ2-6; TRBD2 agrees at 15 bases. Germline CDR1 and CDR2: SGHRS and YFSETQ. The CDR3 runs 20 residues. V was pared by 4 bases and J by 0 bases, with 8 bases of the junction left unmatched. This chain's CDR3 is CASSPGLAGGQLSGANVLTF. The DNA for the CDR3 is TGCGCCAGCAGCCCGGGACTAGCGGGGGGCCAACTCTCTGGGGCCAACGTCCTGACTTTC.